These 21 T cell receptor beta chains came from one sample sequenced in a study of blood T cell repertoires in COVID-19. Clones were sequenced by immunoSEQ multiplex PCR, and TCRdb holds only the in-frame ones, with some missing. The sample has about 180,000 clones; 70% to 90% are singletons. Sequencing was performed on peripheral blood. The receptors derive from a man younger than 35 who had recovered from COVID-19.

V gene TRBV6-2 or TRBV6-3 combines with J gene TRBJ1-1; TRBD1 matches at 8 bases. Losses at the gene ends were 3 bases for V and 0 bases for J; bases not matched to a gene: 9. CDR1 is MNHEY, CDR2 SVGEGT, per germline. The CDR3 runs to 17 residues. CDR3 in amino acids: CASSYSGQGGVNTEAFF. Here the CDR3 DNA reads TGTGCCAGCAGTTATTCCGGACAGGGAGGGGTGAACACTGAAGCTTTCTTT.

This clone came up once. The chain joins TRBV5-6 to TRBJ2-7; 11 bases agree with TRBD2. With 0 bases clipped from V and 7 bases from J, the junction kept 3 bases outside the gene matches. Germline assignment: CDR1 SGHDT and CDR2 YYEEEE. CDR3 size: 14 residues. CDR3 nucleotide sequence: TGTGCCAGCAGCTTGGCCCTAGCGGGAGGTGAGCAGTACTTC. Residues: CASSLALAGGEQYF. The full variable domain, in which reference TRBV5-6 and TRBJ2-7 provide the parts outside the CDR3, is DAGVTQSPTHLIKTRGQQVTLRCSPKSGHDTVSWYQQALGQGPQFIFQYYEEEERQRGNFPDRFSGHQFPNYSSELNVNALLLGDSALYLCASSLALAGGEQYFGPGTRLTVT.

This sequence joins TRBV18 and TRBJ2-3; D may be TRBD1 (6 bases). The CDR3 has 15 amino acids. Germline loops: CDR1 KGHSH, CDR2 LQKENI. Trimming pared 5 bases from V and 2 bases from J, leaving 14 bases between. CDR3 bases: TGTGCCAGCTCAAAACAGCCAGGGGACACAGATACGCAGTATTTT. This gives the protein CASSKQPGDTDTQYF.

The CDR3 protein is CASSEARGDQPQHF. As DNA, the CDR3 is TGTGCCAGCAGTGAAGCGCGGGGGGATCAGCCCCAGCATTTT. V gene TRBV6-1 combines with J gene TRBJ1-5; D might be TRBD1 (5 bases). V shed 0 bases and J shed 5 bases, with 8 bases lying between them. The CDR3 sequence is 14 residues long. CDR1 and CDR2 (germline): MNHNS, SASEGT.

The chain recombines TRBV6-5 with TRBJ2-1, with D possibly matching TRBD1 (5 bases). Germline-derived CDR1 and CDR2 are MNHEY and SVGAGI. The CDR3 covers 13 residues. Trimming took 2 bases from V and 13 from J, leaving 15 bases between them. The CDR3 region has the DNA TGTGCCAGCAGTTACAAGAAAAGGCAGGGCCAGTTCTTC. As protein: CASSYKKRQGQFF.

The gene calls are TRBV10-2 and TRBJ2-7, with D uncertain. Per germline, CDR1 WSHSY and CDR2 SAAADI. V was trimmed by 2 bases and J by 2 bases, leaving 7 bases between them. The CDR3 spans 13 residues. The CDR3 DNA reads TGCGCCAGCAGTGAGGCAGAAACCTACGAGCAGTACTTC. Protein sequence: CASSEAETYEQYF.

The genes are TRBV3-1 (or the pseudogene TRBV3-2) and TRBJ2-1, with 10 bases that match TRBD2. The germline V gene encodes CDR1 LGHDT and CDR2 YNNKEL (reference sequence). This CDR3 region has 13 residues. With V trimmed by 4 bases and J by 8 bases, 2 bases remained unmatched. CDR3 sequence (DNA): TGTGCCAGCAGCCGACTAGCGGGCTATGAGCAGTTCTTC. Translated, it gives CASSRLAGYEQFF.

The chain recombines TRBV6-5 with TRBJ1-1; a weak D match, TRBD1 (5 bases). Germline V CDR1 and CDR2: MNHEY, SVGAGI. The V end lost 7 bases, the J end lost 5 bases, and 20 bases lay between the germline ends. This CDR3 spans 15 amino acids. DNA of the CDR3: TGTGCCAGCACCCCTCACGGGACTCCGGTTACTGAAGCTTTCTTT. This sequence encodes CASTPHGTPVTEAFF.

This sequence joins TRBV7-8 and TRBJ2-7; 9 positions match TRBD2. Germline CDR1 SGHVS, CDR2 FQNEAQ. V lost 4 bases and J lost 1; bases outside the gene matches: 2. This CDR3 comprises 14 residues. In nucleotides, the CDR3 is TGTGCCAGCAGCTCTAGCGGGGCTTCCTACGAGCAGTACTTC. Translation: CASSSSGASYEQYF.

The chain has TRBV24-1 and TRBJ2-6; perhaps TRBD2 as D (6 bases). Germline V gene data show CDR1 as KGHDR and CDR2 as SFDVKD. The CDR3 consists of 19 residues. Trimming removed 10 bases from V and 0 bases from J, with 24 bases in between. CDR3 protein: CATDGRRVSSSSGANVLTF. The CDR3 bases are TGTGCCACAGACGGTAGGAGGGTTTCCTCTAGCTCTGGGGCCAACGTCCTGACTTTC.

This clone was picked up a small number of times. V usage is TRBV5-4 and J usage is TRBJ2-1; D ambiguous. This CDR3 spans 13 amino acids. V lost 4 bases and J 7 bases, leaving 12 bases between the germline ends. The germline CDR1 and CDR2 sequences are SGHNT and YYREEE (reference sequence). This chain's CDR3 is CASSPAAENEQFF. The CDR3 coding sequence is TGTGCCAGCAGCCCCGCGGCGGAAAATGAGCAGTTCTTC.

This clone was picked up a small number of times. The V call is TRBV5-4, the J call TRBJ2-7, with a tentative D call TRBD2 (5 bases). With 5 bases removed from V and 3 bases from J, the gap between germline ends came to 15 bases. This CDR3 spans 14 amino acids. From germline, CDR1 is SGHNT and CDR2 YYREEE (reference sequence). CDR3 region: CASRRASSDYEQYF. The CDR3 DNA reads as TGTGCCAGCAGGCGGGCTAGCAGTGACTACGAGCAGTACTTC.

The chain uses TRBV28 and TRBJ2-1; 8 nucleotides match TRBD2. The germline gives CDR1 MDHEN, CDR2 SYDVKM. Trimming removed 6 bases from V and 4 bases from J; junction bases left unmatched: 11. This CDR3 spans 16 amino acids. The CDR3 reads CASSTSLAGLYNEQFF. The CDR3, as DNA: TGTGCCAGCAGCACCTCCCTAGCGGGCCTTTACAATGAGCAGTTCTTC.

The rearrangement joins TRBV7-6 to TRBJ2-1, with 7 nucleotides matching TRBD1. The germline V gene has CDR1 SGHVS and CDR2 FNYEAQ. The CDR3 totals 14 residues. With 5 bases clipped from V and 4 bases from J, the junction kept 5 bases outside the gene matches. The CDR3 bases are TGTGCCAGCAGCGGGACAGCCCTATACAATGAGCAGTTCTTC. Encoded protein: CASSGTALYNEQFF.

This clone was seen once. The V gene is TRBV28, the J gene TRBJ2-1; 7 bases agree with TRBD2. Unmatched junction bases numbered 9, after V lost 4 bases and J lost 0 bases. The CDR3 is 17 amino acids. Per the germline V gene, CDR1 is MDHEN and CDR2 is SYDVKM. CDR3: CASSSPGRRSSYNEQFF. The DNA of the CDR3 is TGTGCCAGCAGTTCCCCCGGGAGGCGGAGCTCCTACAATGAGCAGTTCTTC.

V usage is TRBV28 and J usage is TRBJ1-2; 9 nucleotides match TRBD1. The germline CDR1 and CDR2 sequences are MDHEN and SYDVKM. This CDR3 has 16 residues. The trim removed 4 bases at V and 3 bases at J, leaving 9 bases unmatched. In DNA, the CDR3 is TGTGCCAGCAGTTCGGGACAGGGCCAATTCTACTATGGCTACACCTTC. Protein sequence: CASSSGQGQFYYGYTF.

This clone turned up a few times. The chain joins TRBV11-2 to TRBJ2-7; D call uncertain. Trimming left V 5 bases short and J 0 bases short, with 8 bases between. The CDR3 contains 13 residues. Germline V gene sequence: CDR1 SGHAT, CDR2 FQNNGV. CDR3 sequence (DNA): TGTGCCAGCAGCACATTAAGCTCCTACGAGCAGTACTTC. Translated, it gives CASSTLSSYEQYF.

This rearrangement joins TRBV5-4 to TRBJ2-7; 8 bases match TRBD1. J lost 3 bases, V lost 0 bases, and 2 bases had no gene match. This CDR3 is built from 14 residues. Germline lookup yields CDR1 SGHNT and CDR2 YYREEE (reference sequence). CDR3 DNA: TGTGCCAGCAGCTTGGGACAGGGGTTCTACGAGCAGTACTTC. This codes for CASSLGQGFYEQYF.

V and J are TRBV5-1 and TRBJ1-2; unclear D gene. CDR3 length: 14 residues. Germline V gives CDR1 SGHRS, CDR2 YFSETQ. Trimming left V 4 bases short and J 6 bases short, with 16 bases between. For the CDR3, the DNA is TGCGCCAGCAGCCAAGACGGGGAAGTTCATGGCTACACCTTC. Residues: CASSQDGEVHGYTF.

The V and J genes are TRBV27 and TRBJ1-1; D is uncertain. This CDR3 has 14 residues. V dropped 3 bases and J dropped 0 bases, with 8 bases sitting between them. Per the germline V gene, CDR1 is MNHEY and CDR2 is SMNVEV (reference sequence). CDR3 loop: CASSFGGLNTEAFF. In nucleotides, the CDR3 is TGTGCCAGCAGTTTTGGCGGGCTGAACACTGAAGCTTTCTTT.

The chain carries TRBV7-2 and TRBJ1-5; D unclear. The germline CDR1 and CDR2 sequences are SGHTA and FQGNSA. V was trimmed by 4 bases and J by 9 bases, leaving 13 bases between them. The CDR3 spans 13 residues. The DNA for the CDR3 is TGTGCCAGCAGCTCAAATCCAGGCTCGCCCCAGCATTTT. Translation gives CASSSNPGSPQHF.